Following are 18 T cell receptor beta chains from one sample sequenced in a study of T cells in women clearing cervical HPV infection. Profiling relied on immunoSEQ multiplex PCR, and the TCRdb table lists in-frame clones only, not all of them. The clone table shows fewer than 30,000 clones, with the ten largest holding about 6%. The sample taken for sequencing was blood buffy coat. Receptors were obtained from a woman between 18 and 75 years old with a cervical HPV16 infection that either progressed to CIN3+ or cleared (not recorded which).

Details on this clone: The read ends 3 residues before the CDR3 terminus; that terminus is restored from the germline J gene. The genes are TRBV5-4 and TRBJ2-3; 8 nucleotides agree with TRBD2. CDR1 and CDR2 from the germline V gene are SGHNT and YYREEE (reference sequence). This CDR3 contains 16 residues. V was clipped by 0 bases and J by 0 bases; unmatched bases: 3. CDR3 sequence reads: CASSLAGGLSTDTQYF. CDR3 DNA (partial): TGTGCCAGCAGCTTGGCGGGGGGGCTGAGCACAGATACG.

As regards this clone: Other DNA sequences in the sample encode the same CDR3. Partial CDR3 DNA: TGTGCCAGCACCAGAGTCAGGGGAGAAAACACC. Its protein is CASTRVRGENT. The full-length CDR3 reads as CASTRVRGENTIYF. The J gene is TRBJ1-3, the V gene TRBV7-2; D is possibly TRBD1 (6 bases). The CDR3 extends 3 residues past the end of the read, so its final part is completed from the germline J gene. Germline CDR1 reads SGHTA; CDR2 reads FQGNSA. The ends were cut back, 7 bases at V and 6 bases at J, with 16 bases in the middle. The CDR3 is made up of 14 amino acids.

Remarks on this clone: The read comes to an end 3 residues before the CDR3 does, leaving the germline J gene to fill in the end. The chain employs TRBV5-1 and TRBJ2-5; TRBD2 matches at 11 bases. Germline V gene data show CDR1 as SGHRS and CDR2 as YFSETQ. The CDR3 consists of 17 residues. With V trimmed by 0 bases and J by 5 bases, 9 bases remained unmatched. Partial CDR3 DNA: TGCGCCAGCAGCTTGGGATTAGCGGGAGGGACCGGGGAGACC. As protein: CASSLGLAGGTGET. The full-length CDR3 reads as CASSLGLAGGTGETQYF.

For this clone: From the germline J gene comes the end of the CDR3, since the read stops 3 residues before it. This chain uses TRBV20-1 with TRBJ1-5; D is possibly TRBD1 (6 bases). Germline CDR1 reads DFQATT; CDR2 reads SNEGSKA (reference sequence). The CDR3 sequence is 13 residues long. Trimming stripped 4 bases from V and 1 base from J, with 8 bases between. The CDR3 reads CSATRGSNQPQHF. The part of the CDR3 DNA that was read is TGCAGTGCTACCAGGGGCAGCAATCAGCCC.

Remarks on this clone: Coverage ceases 3 residues before the CDR3 finishes, and the germline J gene fills in the end. This chain links TRBV5-1 with TRBJ1-2; D is unclear. In germline, CDR1 is SGHRS, CDR2 YFSETQ. The CDR3 is 15 residues long. CDR3 DNA, as far as it was read: TGCGCCAGCAGCTTTTTCCTAGCGGGAGAAGAGACC. Translated, it gives CASSFFLAGEET. The complete CDR3 reads CASSFFLAGEETYTF.

For this clone: The read finishes 3 residues shy of the CDR3 end, and the germline J gene is used to complete it. The chain has TRBV5-4 and TRBJ2-2; D possibly corresponds to TRBD1 (5 bases). CDR3 length: 13 residues. Germline V gives CDR1 SGHNT, CDR2 YYREEE (reference sequence). The CDR3 DNA, read in part, is TGTGCCAGCAGCTTGGACAGAAGGGGAAAG. It encodes CASSLDRRGK. The CDR3 in its entirety is CASSLDRRGKLFF.

Concerning this clone itself: The read ends 3 residues before the CDR3 terminus; that terminus is restored from the germline J gene. The rearrangement links TRBV6-4 to TRBJ2-3; the D gene is possibly TRBD2 (5 bases). V shed 2 bases and J shed 1 base, with 10 bases lying between them. In germline, CDR1 is MRHNA, CDR2 SNTAGT. The CDR3 extends over 15 amino acids. CDR3 DNA (partial): TGTGCCAGCAGTGACGGCGGGTTAGGCACAGATACG. Encoded protein: CASSDGGLGTDT. The complete CDR3 reads CASSDGGLGTDTQYF.

Concerning this clone: The read gets to within 3 residues of the CDR3 end, and the germline J gene fills in the rest. The chain employs TRBV20-1 and TRBJ1-1, with D unclear. This CDR3 contains 12 residues. Germline loops: CDR1 DFQATT, CDR2 SNEGSKA (reference sequence). The CDR3 is CSARASSEVAFF. The sequenced part of the CDR3 DNA is TGCAGTGCTAGAGCATCGTCAGAGGTA.

Concerning this clone: The sequenced fragment ends 3 residues before the CDR3 boundary, so the rest is inferred from the germline J gene. This chain uses TRBV15 with TRBJ2-1; TRBD2 agrees at 12 bases. In germline, CDR1 is LNHNV, CDR2 YYDKDF (reference sequence). Trimming cost V 1 base and J 2 bases; bases outside gene matches: 0. CDR3 length: 16 amino acids. The CDR3 sequence is CATSRGLAGAYNEQFF. CDR3 bases read: TGTGCCACCAGCAGAGGACTAGCGGGAGCCTACAATGAG.

For this clone: The read ends 3 residues shy of where the CDR3 ends; the end is completed using the germline J gene. The chain has TRBV5-6 and TRBJ2-7; TRBD1 matches 9 bases. Germline V gene sequence: CDR1 SGHDT, CDR2 YYEEEE. The trim removed 4 bases at V and 5 bases at J, leaving 10 bases unmatched. CDR3 length: 15 residues. CDR3 sequence: CASSPNRGLRDEQYF. Incomplete CDR3 DNA: TGTGCCAGCAGCCCAAACAGGGGGCTGCGGGACGAG.

As for this clone: From the germline J gene comes the end of the CDR3, since the read stops 3 residues before it. The chain links TRBV7-9 to TRBJ2-7; D is unclear. Germline-derived CDR1 and CDR2 are SEHNR and FQNEAQ (reference sequence). The CDR3 sequence is 11 residues long. V was trimmed by 2 bases and J by 5 bases, leaving 4 bases between them. The CDR3 bases that were read are TGTGCCAGCAGCTTATTAAACGAG. Translating gives CASSLLNE. The CDR3 reads in full as CASSLLNEQYF.

As for this clone: The read falls 3 residues short of the CDR3 end, and the missing part is taken from the germline J gene. Other DNA sequences from this sample encode an identical CDR3 as well. This rearrangement joins TRBV2 to TRBJ1-1, with D possibly TRBD1 on 6 matching bases. The CDR3 spans 14 residues. Looked up from germline, CDR1 is SNHLY and CDR2 is FYNNEI. The sequenced CDR3 bases are TGTGCCAGCAGTTCCCCTAGGGGGTTCGTTCGC. It translates to CASSSPRGFVR. From start to end, the CDR3 is CASSSPRGFVRAFF.

About this clone: The CDR3 goes on 3 residues after the read ends, and that part is filled in from the germline J gene. V and J are TRBV20-1 and TRBJ2-2, with D perhaps TRBD2 (6 bases). Germline V gene lookup returns CDR1 DFQATT and CDR2 SNEGSKA (reference sequence). Trimming stripped 1 base from V and 6 bases from J, with 9 bases between. The CDR3 runs to 13 residues. The DNA read from the CDR3 is TGCAGTGCTAGAGCGACTAGTTCCGGGGAG. Translating it yields CSARATSSGE. The full CDR3 sequence reads CSARATSSGELFF.

Concerning this clone itself: The sequenced fragment ends 3 residues before the CDR3 boundary, so the rest is inferred from the germline J gene. J is TRBJ2-3 and V is TRBV5-1; D perhaps matches TRBD2 (5 bases). V lost 4 bases and J lost 2, with 8 bases in between. CDR3 length: 13 residues. From germline, CDR1 is SGHRS and CDR2 YFSETQ. The part of the CDR3 DNA that was read is TGCGCCAGCAGCCCGGGGTCCACAGATACG. Translated, it gives CASSPGSTDT. The whole CDR3 sequence reads CASSPGSTDTQYF.

As regards this clone: The CDR3 end is not reached by the read, which stops 3 residues before it; the germline J gene fills it in. V gene TRBV4-2 combines with J gene TRBJ2-1; tentative D call: TRBD2 (6 bases). The ends were cut back, 5 bases at V and 0 bases at J, with 11 bases in the middle. CDR1 and CDR2 (germline): LGHNA, YNFKEQ. CDR3 length: 15 amino acids. The CDR3: CASSASDSSYNEQFF. The CDR3 bases that were read are TGTGCCAGCAGCGCTAGCGATAGCTCCTACAATGAG.

The CDR3 sequence: CASSLAGDRLYEQYF. The sequenced CDR3 bases are TGTGCCAGCAGCTTGGCGGGGGACAGGTTATACGAG. V and J are TRBV5-4 and TRBJ2-7; 8 bases are a match to TRBD1. The read terminates 3 residues before the CDR3 end, so the remaining end is supplied by the germline J gene. J lost 4 bases, V lost 0 bases, and 6 bases had no gene match. The CDR3 is 15 amino acids. CDR1 is SGHNT and CDR2 is YYREEE in the germline V gene (reference sequence).

The part of the CDR3 DNA that was read is TGTGCCAGCAGCTTTAGACTAGCGGTATACAATGAG. It translates to CASSFRLAVYNE. In full, the CDR3 is CASSFRLAVYNEQFF. The rearrangement uses TRBV5-5 and TRBJ2-1; 9 bases are shared with TRBD2. The CDR3 end is not reached by the read, which stops 3 residues before it; the germline J gene fills it in. Germline V gene data show CDR1 as SGHKS and CDR2 as YYEKEE (reference sequence). The CDR3 has 15 residues. Unmatched junction bases numbered 4, after V lost 2 bases and J lost 4 bases.

Regarding this clone: The read gets to within 3 residues of the CDR3 end, and the germline J gene fills in the rest. The chain recombines TRBV2 with TRBJ2-2, with TRBD2 as a possible D gene (5 bases). This CDR3 has 14 residues. The germline V gene encodes CDR1 SNHLY and CDR2 FYNNEI. CDR3 DNA, as far as it was read: TGTGCCAGCAGGATCCGGGGTGGTGGTAGAAAG. This translates into CASRIRGGGRK. The CDR3 in its entirety is CASRIRGGGRKLFF.